These T cell receptor beta chains were read from a single sample in a study of PD-1 blockade in classical Hodgkin lymphoma. Sequenced by immunoSEQ multiplex PCR; TCRdb stores in-frame clones only, minus some. The table lists 40,000 to 50,000 clones, 86% of them singletons. The input for sequencing was peripheral blood mononuclear cells (PBMCs), taken before the second cycle of nivolumab. Receptor source: a human donor with classical Hodgkin lymphoma. The CDR3 runs from the conserved cysteine through the conserved F or W. D genes are given only for firm matches. Size tells how often a clone was seen (once, few, many) or the class of an expanded clone, and some rows leave it out.

v_call	clone_size	j_call	d_call	cdr3_aa	cdr3_nt
TRBV4-1	NA	TRBJ2-3	TRBD2	CASSRMTGLASTDTQYF	TGCGCCAGCAGCCGAATGACTGGACTAGCTAGCACAGATACGCAGTATTTT
TRBV6-1	NA	TRBJ2-7	TRBD1	CASRQGLAYEQYF	TGTGCCAGCAGACAGGGGCTAGCCTACGAGCAGTACTTC
TRBV7-2	NA	TRBJ2-7	TRBD1	CASSFRQGNEQYF	TGTGCCAGCAGCTTTCGACAGGGCAACGAGCAGTACTTC
TRBV5-8	NA	TRBJ1-5	TRBD1	CASSWGTGLNQPQHF	TGTGCCAGCAGCTGGGGGACAGGGCTGAATCAGCCCCAGCATTTT
TRBV6-1	few	TRBJ2-3	NA	CASREGPGYTDTQYF	TGTGCCAGCAGGGAAGGGCCAGGGTATACAGATACGCAGTATTTT
TRBV4-2	NA	TRBJ2-2	NA	CASSQEKIGELFF	TGTGCCAGCAGCCAAGAAAAAATCGGGGAGCTGTTTTTT
TRBV9	NA	TRBJ1-5	TRBD1	CASSGGQGSNQPQHF	TGTGCCAGCAGCGGGGGACAGGGAAGCAATCAGCCCCAGCATTTT
TRBV29-1	few	TRBJ2-1	TRBD2	CSVLSSGRSDEQFF	TGCAGCGTCCTTTCTAGCGGGAGGTCGGATGAGCAGTTCTTC
TRBV5-1	NA	TRBJ2-7	TRBD2	CASSPGGDYYEQYF	TGCGCCAGCAGCCCCGGGGGGGATTACTACGAGCAGTACTTC
TRBV5-1	NA	TRBJ2-7	NA	CASSLGGEQYF	TGCGCCAGCAGCTTAGGGGGCGAGCAGTACTTC
TRBV6-4	NA	TRBJ2-1	TRBD2	CASSDSAGEANEQFF	TGTGCCAGCAGTGACTCAGCGGGAGAAGCAAATGAGCAGTTCTTC
TRBV5-4	NA	TRBJ2-2	NA	CASSQGGQGWDTGELFF	TGTGCCAGCAGCCAGGGTGGGCAGGGCTGGGACACCGGGGAGCTGTTTTTT